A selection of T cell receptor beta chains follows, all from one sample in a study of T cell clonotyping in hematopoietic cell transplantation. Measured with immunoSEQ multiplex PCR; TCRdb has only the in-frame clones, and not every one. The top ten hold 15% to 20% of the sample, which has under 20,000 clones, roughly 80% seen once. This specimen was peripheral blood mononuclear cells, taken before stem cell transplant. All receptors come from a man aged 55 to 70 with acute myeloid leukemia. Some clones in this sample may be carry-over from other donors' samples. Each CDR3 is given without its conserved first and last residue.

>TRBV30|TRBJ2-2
AWSAGLAGGIRELF
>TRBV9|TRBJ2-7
ASSVGGRPYEQY
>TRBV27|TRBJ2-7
ASSPSVGQRTYEQY
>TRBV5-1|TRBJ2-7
ASSPQGDGVGWQY
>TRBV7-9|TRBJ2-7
ASSFGQTSYEQY
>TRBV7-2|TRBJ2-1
ASSLNSGLADHNEQF
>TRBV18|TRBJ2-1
ASSQTQGQVNEQF
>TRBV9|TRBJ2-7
ASSRTGDPTYEQY
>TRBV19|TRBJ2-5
ASSIGTGTGMETQY
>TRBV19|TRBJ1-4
ASREDLGRKLF
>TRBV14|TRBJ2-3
ASSQQELVAADTQY
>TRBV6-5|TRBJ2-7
ASSPGTGFPEQY
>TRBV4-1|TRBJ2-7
ASSQDKGTYEQY
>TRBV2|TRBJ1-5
ASQEYSNQPQH
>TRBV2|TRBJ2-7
ASSEARGQGVLLREY
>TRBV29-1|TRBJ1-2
SVALQGGNYGYT
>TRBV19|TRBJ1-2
ASSPSRGIGGYT
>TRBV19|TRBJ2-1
ASSQVGDLAGGGSGEQF
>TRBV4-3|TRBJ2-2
ASSQARSSGEGGELF
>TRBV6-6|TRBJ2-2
ASRGRELF
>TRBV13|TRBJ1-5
ASSLGGTGGQPQH
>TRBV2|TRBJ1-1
ASAYVGEAF
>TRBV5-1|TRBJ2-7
ASSLGIRVPYEQY